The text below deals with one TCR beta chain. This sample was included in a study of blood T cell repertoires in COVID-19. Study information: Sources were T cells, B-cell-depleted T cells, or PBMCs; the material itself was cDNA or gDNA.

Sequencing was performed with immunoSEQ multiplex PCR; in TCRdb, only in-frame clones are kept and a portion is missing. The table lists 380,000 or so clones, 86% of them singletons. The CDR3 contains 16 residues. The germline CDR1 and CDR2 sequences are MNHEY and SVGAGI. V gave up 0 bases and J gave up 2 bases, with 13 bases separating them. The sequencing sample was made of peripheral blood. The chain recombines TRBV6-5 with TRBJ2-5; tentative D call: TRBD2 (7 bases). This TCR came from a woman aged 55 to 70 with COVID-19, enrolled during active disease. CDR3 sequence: CASSYSGGVNQETQYF. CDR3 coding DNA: TGTGCCAGCAGTTACTCAGGGGGGGTAAATCAAGAGACCCAGTACTTC.